These 27 T cell receptor beta chains came from one sample sequenced in a study of blood T cell repertoires in COVID-19 (dated by TCRdb to 2018 to 2020). The library was built by means of the immunoSEQ multiplex PCR assay. TCRdb took this table from immuneACCESS and kept in-frame rearrangements with V and J called. Such tables lack part of the clones; where checked against another copy, unresolved V genes explain under half of the gap, and the rest is unexplained. Within this sample are around 250,000 clones, with 75% to 90% of them counted one time only. The top ten hold 2.2% of the sample. The sample taken for sequencing was peripheral blood. These receptors all stem from a man in his thirties or forties who had recovered from COVID-19.

This rearrangement joins TRBV19 to TRBJ1-2; the match to TRBD1 covers 10 bases. V gave up 4 bases and J gave up 3 bases; unmatched junction bases: 8. Germline lookup yields CDR1 LNHDA and CDR2 SQIVND (reference sequence). This CDR3 has 16 residues. CDR3 bases: TGTGCCAGTAGTAACCGGGACAGGGGCCGATACTATGGCTACACCTTC. Translation gives CASSNRDRGRYYGYTF.

CDR3 sequence (DNA): TGTGCCAGTTCCCTGGGACAGGGTGATCCGAGTGGCTACACCTTC. Protein sequence: CASSLGQGDPSGYTF. The J gene is TRBJ1-2, the V gene TRBV9, with 9 positions matching TRBD1. The CDR3 consists of 15 residues. Germline V CDR1 and CDR2: SGDLS, YYNGEE. V trimming: 8 bases; J trimming: 7 bases; junction bases outside the gene matches: 15.

This chain links TRBV7-6 with TRBJ2-5, with TRBD1 matching 11 bases. V lost 5 bases, J lost 4 bases, and 12 bases stayed unmatched. The V gene's germline CDR1 is SGHVS and CDR2 FNYEAQ. The CDR3 has 17 residues. As DNA, the CDR3 is TGTGCCAGCAGCCCGCAGAGGGACAGGGGGATCCGAGAGACCCAGTACTTC. This sequence encodes CASSPQRDRGIRETQYF.

The chain carries TRBV7-2 and TRBJ2-5; D might be TRBD2 (7 bases). Germline CDR1 SGHTA, CDR2 FQGNSA. Trimming left V 2 bases short and J 5 bases short, with 12 bases between. CDR3 size: 14 residues. CDR3 region: CASSLKGGPETQYF. The CDR3 bases are TGTGCCAGCAGCTTAAAGGGGGGGCCCGAGACCCAGTACTTC.

This chain links TRBV18 with TRBJ2-3; weak D call: TRBD1 (5 bases). The CDR3 sequence is 14 residues long. Trimming left V 8 bases short and J 0 bases short, with 12 bases between. CDR1 and CDR2 (germline): KGHSH, LQKENI. The CDR3 DNA follows: TGTGCCAGCCTGGTAGGGGATAGCACAGATACGCAGTATTTT. It encodes CASLVGDSTDTQYF.

The rearrangement joins TRBV6-6 to TRBJ1-6; 9 nucleotides align to TRBD1. V trimming: 3 bases; J trimming: 10 bases; junction bases outside the gene matches: 7. The germline gives CDR1 MNHNY, CDR2 SVGAGI (reference sequence). This CDR3 comprises 15 residues. This chain's CDR3 is CASSYPGQGGSPLHF. In DNA form, the CDR3 reads TGTGCCAGCAGTTATCCGGGACAGGGTGGCTCACCCCTCCACTTT.

This clone qualifies as large. The chain couples TRBV10-1 to TRBJ2-7; 10 bases align to TRBD1. The CDR3 runs 13 residues. Germline lookup yields CDR1 WNHNN and CDR2 SYGVQD (reference sequence). The trim removed 10 bases at V and 5 bases at J, leaving 8 bases unmatched. The CDR3 region is CATREGTGDEQYF. CDR3 DNA sequence: TGCGCCACCCGGGAAGGGACAGGGGACGAGCAGTACTTC.

About this clone itself: Additional DNA sequences in this sample encode the identical CDR3. The CDR3: CASSSPGLAGEQYF. Written as DNA, the CDR3 is TGTGCCAGCAGTTCCCCGGGACTAGCGGGCGAGCAGTACTTC. The chain couples TRBV27 to TRBJ2-7, with TRBD2 matching over 12 bases. The CDR3 runs to 14 residues. From germline, CDR1 is MNHEY and CDR2 SMNVEV (reference sequence). The junction had 4 bases not matched to a gene; V was cut back by 4 bases and J by 6 bases.

The chain carries TRBV7-9 and TRBJ2-7, with 7 bases fitting TRBD2. This CDR3 spans 13 amino acids. After removal of 7 bases from V and 0 bases from J, the junction contained 3 bases not matched to a gene. Germline assignment: CDR1 SEHNR and CDR2 FQNEAQ (reference sequence). In nucleotides, the CDR3 is TGTGCCAGCACGGCTAGCGGCTCCTACGAGCAGTACTTC. This encodes CASTASGSYEQYF. The full variable domain, with the rest looked up from reference TRBV7-9 and TRBJ2-7, is DTGVSQNPRHKITKRGQNVTFRCDPISEHNRLYWYRQTLGQGPEFLTYFQNEAQLEKSRLLSDRFSAERPKGSFSTLEIQRTEQGDSAMYLCASTASGSYEQYFGPGTRLTVT.

The chain carries TRBV3-1 (or the pseudogene TRBV3-2) and TRBJ2-3, with D maybe TRBD2 (5 bases). Germline V gene data show CDR1 as LGHDT and CDR2 as YNNKEL (reference sequence). V lost 10 bases and J lost 1, with 12 bases in between. This CDR3 region has 13 residues. In DNA form, the CDR3 reads TGTGCCATAGGAGACGGGGGCACAGATACGCAGTATTTT. This sequence encodes CAIGDGGTDTQYF.

The V gene is TRBV27, the J gene TRBJ2-6; no clear D. CDR3 length equals 15 residues. Trimming pared 2 bases from V and 5 bases from J, leaving 10 bases between. Germline V gene sequence: CDR1 MNHEY, CDR2 SMNVEV (reference sequence). The DNA of the CDR3 is TGTGCCAGCAGTTTAGGTGGGCTGAGGGCCAACGTCCTGACTTTC. As protein: CASSLGGLRANVLTF.

This clone was detected only a few times. The rearrangement joins TRBV5-6 to TRBJ2-7; 11 bases align to TRBD1. The V gene's germline CDR1 is SGHDT and CDR2 YYEEEE. CDR3 length equals 15 residues. V lost 0 bases, J lost 2 bases, and 1 base stayed unmatched. The CDR3 is CASSLGDRGAYEQYF. Here the CDR3 DNA reads TGTGCCAGCAGCTTGGGGGACAGGGGGGCCTACGAGCAGTACTTC.

This clone appeared a single time. The chain couples TRBV25-1 to TRBJ1-5; 8 nucleotides agree with TRBD1. Germline CDR1 reads MGHDK; CDR2 reads SYGVNS. V was pared by 4 bases and J by 5 bases, with 1 base of the junction left unmatched. The CDR3 is 13 amino acids. CDR3 bases: TGTGCCAGCAGTGTGACAGGGGATCAGCCCCAGCATTTT. It encodes CASSVTGDQPQHF.

The CDR3 reads CASSPTGINEQYF. The CDR3 nucleotides are TGTGCCAGCAGCCCGACAGGGATCAACGAGCAGTACTTC. The gene calls are TRBV5-6 and TRBJ2-7; 7 nucleotides agree with TRBD1. V lost 4 bases, J lost 5 bases, and 6 bases stayed unmatched. The CDR3 loop spans 13 amino acids. CDR1 is SGHDT, CDR2 YYEEEE, per germline.

The chain uses TRBV3-1 (or the pseudogene TRBV3-2) and TRBJ1-5, with a possible D match to TRBD1 (5 bases). The CDR3 is made up of 15 amino acids. Germline CDR1 LGHDT, CDR2 YNNKEL (reference sequence). The CDR3 loop is CALLMVGRDNQPQHF. The CDR3 bases are TGTGCGCTCTTAATGGTAGGCAGGGACAATCAGCCCCAGCATTTT.

The chain recombines TRBV14 with TRBJ1-1; D may be TRBD1 (6 bases). The CDR3 totals 15 residues. Germline values: CDR1 SGHDN, CDR2 FVKESK. Trimming shortened V by 4 bases and J by 4 bases, and 16 bases separated the two germline ends. In nucleotides, the CDR3 is TGTGCCAGCAGCCTTCTTTGGACAGCGAGCACTGAAGCTTTCTTT. This codes for CASSLLWTASTEAFF. Variable domain in full (rest from reference TRBV14 and TRBJ1-1): EAGVTQFPSHSVIEKGQTVTLRCDPISGHDNLYWYRRVMGKEIKFLLHFVKESKQDESGMPNNRFLAERTGGTYSTLKVQPAELEDSGVYFCASSLLWTASTEAFFGQGTRLTVV.

This clone occurred once. The rearrangement uses TRBV24-1 and TRBJ2-2; D remains unclear. This CDR3 region has 13 residues. The germline gives CDR1 KGHDR, CDR2 SFDVKD. V gave up 6 bases and J gave up 1 base, with 5 bases separating them. In DNA, the CDR3 is TGTGCCACCAGTCCCAGGAACACCGGGGAGCTGTTTTTT. This gives the protein CATSPRNTGELFF.

The CDR3 is CASSPTDRLANYGYTF. The CDR3 coding sequence is TGTGCCAGCAGCCCGACGGACAGATTAGCTAACTATGGCTACACCTTC. The chain uses TRBV3-1 (or the pseudogene TRBV3-2) and TRBJ1-2; maybe TRBD1 (6 bases). The V gene's germline CDR1 is LGHDT and CDR2 YNNKEL (reference sequence). This CDR3 has 16 amino acids. V was trimmed by 4 bases and J by 0 bases, leaving 15 bases between them.

The V and J genes are TRBV27 and TRBJ2-7; D uncertain. This CDR3 is built from 13 residues. V gave up 1 base and J gave up 2 bases, with 6 bases separating them. Germline CDR1 and CDR2: MNHEY and SMNVEV (reference sequence). In DNA form, the CDR3 reads TGTGCCAGCAGTTTATTCCGCGCCTACGAGCAGTACTTC. This translates into CASSLFRAYEQYF.

The V call is TRBV18, the J call TRBJ1-2; the D is unclear. The CDR3 sequence is 14 residues long. Germline V CDR1 and CDR2: KGHSH, LQKENI. Trimming removed 4 bases from V and 3 bases from J, with 12 bases in between. CDR3: CASSRTGSDYGYTF. DNA for the CDR3: TGTGCCAGCTCACGTACGGGGAGCGACTATGGCTACACCTTC.

The chain links TRBV29-1 to TRBJ1-1, with D perhaps TRBD1 (5 bases). The CDR3 totals 11 residues. Trimming took 6 bases from V and 4 from J, leaving 9 bases between them. Germline loops: CDR1 SQVTM, CDR2 ANQGSEA. For the CDR3, the DNA is TGCAGCGTAGGCAGGGCCACTGAAGCTTTCTTT. The encoded protein is CSVGRATEAFF.

This clone has just one count. CDR3 loop: CASSNNRTVYEQYF. In DNA form, the CDR3 reads TGTGCCAGCAGCAACAATAGGACAGTTTACGAGCAGTACTTC. J is TRBJ2-7 and V is TRBV21-1; TRBD1 was called by the table and not checked on the DNA. TRBV21-1 is annotated as a pseudogene. This CDR3 spans 14 amino acids.

This clone came up once. Other DNA sequences in the sample encode the same CDR3. V and J are TRBV7-9 and TRBJ2-5; 10 nucleotides line up with TRBD1. J was trimmed by 4 bases and V by 5 bases; bases with no gene match: 1. Looked up from germline, CDR1 is SEHNR and CDR2 is FQNEAQ (reference sequence). This CDR3 spans 13 amino acids. In nucleotides, the CDR3 is TGTGCCAGCAGCCGGGACAGGGGAGAGACCCAGTACTTC. It codes for CASSRDRGETQYF.

This chain uses TRBV11-2 with TRBJ2-1; TRBD2 aligns across 13 bases. V lost 5 bases and J lost 2; bases outside the gene matches: 6. Germline CDR1 SGHAT, CDR2 FQNNGV. This CDR3 has 17 residues. The CDR3: CASSPRTSGGPYNEQFF. The CDR3 bases are TGTGCCAGCAGCCCCCGGACTAGCGGGGGACCCTACAATGAGCAGTTCTTC.

The rearrangement joins TRBV21-1 to TRBJ1-6. TRBV21-1 is a pseudogene locus. The CDR3 runs 17 residues. As DNA, the CDR3 is TGTGCCAGCAGCTGCCTACCTCATAGCTCCTATAATTCACCCCTCCACTTT. This translates into CASSCLPHSSYNSPLHF.

This sequence joins TRBV4-1 and TRBJ1-2; D call uncertain. The CDR3 contains 12 residues. CDR1 is MGHRA and CDR2 is YSYEKL in the germline V gene. Deletions cut 1 base from V and 6 bases from J, with 6 bases between. CDR3 sequence: CASSQGENGYTF. DNA for the CDR3: TGCGCCAGCAGCCAAGGAGAAAATGGCTACACCTTC.

The chain recombines TRBV19 with TRBJ2-7, with D maybe TRBD1 (6 bases). The CDR3 totals 17 residues. With 1 base removed from V and 2 bases from J, the gap between germline ends came to 18 bases. The V gene's germline CDR1 is LNHDA and CDR2 SQIVND (reference sequence). CDR3 nucleotides: TGTGCCAGTAGTATAGTGCTGGACAGTCTAAGTACCTACGAGCAGTACTTC. Translation gives CASSIVLDSLSTYEQYF. The whole variable domain, filled in from reference TRBV19 and TRBJ2-7, reads DGGITQSPKYLFRKEGQNVTLSCEQNLNHDAMYWYRQDPGQGLRLIYYSQIVNDFQKGDIAEGYSVSREKKESFPLTVTSAQKNPTAFYLCASSIVLDSLSTYEQYFGPGTRLTVT.